The 16 T cell receptor beta chains given below trace back to one sample, sequenced in a study of T cells in Graves' hyperthyroidism and ophthalmopathy (dated by TCRdb to about 2019). Library preparation used multiplex PCR. Sequenced on an Illumina HiSeq 2000. Amplification of TCR beta CDR3 regions was carried out from RNA transcripts. A first-round RT-PCR of the TCR CDR3 used the HTBI primer set with the Qiagen OneStep RT-PCR kit. The public reads were quality trimmed at Q25 with fastp and then assembled into clones with MiXCR by TCRdb, keeping productive beta chains. Each record represents a unique CDR3 protein, reported with the most common genes and DNA among its rows. This sample lists 300,000 to 450,000 distinct CDR3 sequences; roughly 15% were detected once. In total, the top ten clones hold approximately 35% of the sample. What was sequenced was blood. The receptors stem from a woman in her twenties or thirties with Graves' hyperthyroidism that later progressed to Graves' ophthalmopathy.

In this sample, this clonotype turned up many times. The chain links TRBV6-1 to TRBJ2-7; D is undetermined. CDR3 length: 13 amino acids. Germline assignment: CDR1 MNHNS and CDR2 SASEGT. V was cut by 5 bases and J by 0 bases, with 8 bases left in between. The CDR3 spells CASSYSVSYEQYF. CDR3 nucleotide sequence: TGTGCCAGCAGTTACAGTGTCTCCTACGAGCAGTACTTC.

As to this clonotype: A much bigger clone sits one base away, suggesting this may be a read error. The rearrangement joins TRBV6-2 or TRBV6-3 to TRBJ2-3; D is uncertain. Germline V lookup: CDR1 MNHEY, CDR2 SVGEGT. CDR3 length: 17 residues. CDR3 residues: CAGSYSISRDNTDTQYF. The CDR3 DNA is TGTGCCGGCAGTTACTCGATTTCCAGAGACAACACAGATACGCAGTATTTT.

This clonotype occurred a few times. The chain combines TRBV6-2 or TRBV6-3 with TRBJ2-1; no clear D. Deletions cut 6 bases from V and 4 bases from J, with 4 bases between. The CDR3 covers 11 residues. The germline CDR1 and CDR2 sequences are MNHEY and SVGEGT. The CDR3 is CASRVYNEQFF. The CDR3 DNA sequence: TGTGCCAGCAGAGTATACAATGAGCAGTTCTTC.

The table lists this clonotype with a few counts. The chain combines TRBV4-2 with TRBJ2-3; TRBD1 or TRBD2 may be the D gene (7 bases each). The CDR3 loop spans 15 amino acids. Germline V gene data show CDR1 as LGHNA and CDR2 as YNFKEQ. V dropped 7 bases and J dropped 0 bases, with 14 bases sitting between them. CDR3: CASMPGGGSTDTQYF. CDR3 DNA sequence: TGTGCCAGCATGCCAGGGGGGGGTAGCACAGATACGCAGTATTTT.

The gene calls are TRBV24-1 and TRBJ2-1; 7 positions agree with TRBD1. The CDR3 runs 17 residues. The trim removed 3 bases at V and 5 bases at J, leaving 12 bases unmatched. CDR1 KGHDR and CDR2 SFDVKD come from the germline V gene. CDR3: CATSDPATGSNDNEQFF. The CDR3 DNA is TGTGCCACCAGTGATCCCGCGACAGGGTCGAACGACAATGAGCAGTTCTTC.

CDR3 DNA sequence: TGTGCCAGCAGCCTGACTAGGGGGACAGATACGCAGCATTTT. Protein: CASSLTRGTDTQHF. The chain has TRBV7-8 and TRBJ2-3; 7 bases fit TRBD1. The J call could be wrong; TRBJ1-5 is a better fit for the DNA end. Germline V gene lookup returns CDR1 SGHVS and CDR2 FQNEAQ. The CDR3 is 14 residues long.

The table lists this clonotype with many counts. V gene TRBV11-2 combines with J gene TRBJ2-1; no firm D call. Per germline, CDR1 SGHAT and CDR2 FQNNGV. The CDR3 extends over 15 amino acids. Trimming took off 4 bases at V and 8 bases at J, with 18 bases between the two ends. This CDR3 reads CASSSLKGGDHEQFF. The CDR3 nucleotides are TGTGCCAGCAGCTCCCTCAAGGGCGGTGACCATGAGCAGTTCTTC. The variable domain in full, with the rest retrieved from reference TRBV11-2 and TRBJ2-1, is EAGVAQSPRYKIIEKRQSVAFWCNPISGHATLYWYQQILGQGPKLLIQFQNNGVVDDSQLPKDRFSAERLKGVDSTLKIQPAKLEDSAVYLCASSSLKGGDHEQFFGPGTRLTVL.

There are many counts of this clonotype. J is TRBJ2-7 and V is TRBV4-1; 9 nucleotides line up with TRBD2. Trimming removed 0 bases from V and 3 bases from J; junction bases left unmatched: 12. The germline gives CDR1 MGHRA, CDR2 YSYEKL. The CDR3 extends over 18 amino acids. The CDR3 region has the DNA TGCGCCAGCAGCCAAGATGCGGAGACTAGCGGACCCGGCTACGAGCAGTACTTC. Its translation: CASSQDAETSGPGYEQYF.

In this sample, this clonotype turned up a few times. The V gene is TRBV28, the J gene TRBJ1-5; 11 bases match TRBD1. The CDR3 length is 19 residues. Germline CDR1 is MDHEN and CDR2 is SYDVKM. The J segment lost 0 bases and the V segment lost 1 base, leaving 8 bases of the junction unmatched. In DNA form, the CDR3 reads TGTGCCAGCAGTTTATATCGGACAGGGGGCTATTATAGCAATCAGCCCCAGCATTTT. Translated, it gives CASSLYRTGGYYSNQPQHF.

This clonotype was seen a few times. The junction departs from the called germline gene at one end, perhaps through a read error. J is TRBJ2-6 and V is TRBV25-1; TRBD2 is a possible D gene (5 bases). The CDR3 runs to 17 residues. CDR1 and CDR2 (germline): MGHDK, SYGVNS. CDR3 sequence (DNA): TGTGTCAGCAGTGAAGAGGGAACAAGCTCTGGGGCCAACGTCCTGACTTTC. Amino acids: CVSSEEGTSSGANVLTF.

This clonotype occurred many times. The chain links TRBV7-2 to TRBJ2-5; D remains unclear. The CDR3 is 13 residues long. Germline-derived CDR1 and CDR2 are SGHTA and FQGNSA. V lost 5 bases, J lost 5 bases, and 12 bases lay in between. CDR3 protein: CASSPPSSETQYF. The CDR3 DNA is TGTGCCAGCAGCCCGCCCAGCTCGGAGACCCAGTACTTC.

This clonotype was observed many times. The chain has TRBV5-5 and TRBJ2-7; D gene unclear. Germline V gene data show CDR1 as SGHKS and CDR2 as YYEKEE (reference sequence). The CDR3 runs 11 residues. V lost 5 bases, J lost 5 bases, and 8 bases lay in between. CDR3: CASSRTDEQYF. The CDR3 coding sequence is TGTGCCAGCAGTAGGACGGACGAGCAGTACTTC.

This clonotype was found many times. The rearrangement joins TRBV27 to TRBJ2-1; TRBD2 aligns across 13 bases. With 3 bases clipped from V and 6 bases from J, the junction kept 11 bases outside the gene matches. The germline V gene encodes CDR1 MNHEY and CDR2 SMNVEV (reference sequence). The CDR3 length is 18 residues. The CDR3 nucleotides read TGTGCCAGCAGTTTTGTACTAGCGGGAGGGCCTAGTATCAATGAGCAGTTCTTC. It specifies CASSFVLAGGPSINEQFF.

This clonotype was detected ten times or more. The chain combines TRBV28 with TRBJ2-3; possible D gene TRBD2, 7 bases. Germline V gene lookup returns CDR1 MDHEN and CDR2 SYDVKM. V was cut by 7 bases and J by 3 bases, with 20 bases left in between. This CDR3 comprises 16 residues. CDR3 region: CASINGGGIGTDTQYF. The CDR3 bases are TGTGCCAGCATCAATGGGGGGGGCATAGGTACAGATACGCAGTATTTT.

The rearrangement joins TRBV4-1 to TRBJ2-1; TRBD2 aligns across 8 bases. The V and J ends lost 1 base and 6 bases, in that order; junction bases with no gene match: 11. CDR1 and CDR2 from the germline V gene are MGHRA and YSYEKL. This CDR3 has 17 residues. DNA for the CDR3: TGCGCCAGCAGCCAAGGTCCGGGACTAGAGGGGCTCAATGAGCAGTTCTTC. This translates into CASSQGPGLEGLNEQFF.

This clonotype has ten or more counts. The chain uses TRBV11-3 and TRBJ2-5; 9 positions agree with TRBD2. The V and J ends lost 6 bases and 2 bases, in that order; junction bases with no gene match: 1. The CDR3 is 13 amino acids. Germline loops: CDR1 SGHNT, CDR2 YENEEA. The CDR3 nucleotides read TGTGCCAGCAGTAGCGGGAGACAAGAGACCCAGTACTTC. Translation: CASSSGRQETQYF.